This T cell receptor (beta chain) was observed in a study of blood T cells in healthy people across ages. Study results and limitations: Underestimates were what the diversity estimates from one million T cells were considered to be.

As to this clonotype: Its antigen is unidentified.

Through a sample-barcoded 5' primer and a J-beta primer mix, a second PCR was run for roughly 6 to 12 cycles. TCRdb reprocessed the 5' RACE reads with MiXCR, giving one entry per CDR3 protein. The table lists 800,000 to 950,000 distinct CDR3 sequences, 35% to 40% of them singletons. V was clipped by 0 bases and J by 5 bases, with 7 bases between them. Looked up from germline, CDR1 is SGDLS and CDR2 is YYNGEE. The CDR3 extends over 13 amino acids. The J gene is TRBJ2-3, the V gene TRBV9; no clear D gene. The sample taken for sequencing was blood. The source of this sequence is a man aged 18 to 30 in good health. The CDR3 protein is CASSVGNRDTQYF. In DNA form, the CDR3 reads TGTGCCAGCAGCGTAGGCAATCGAGATACGCAGTATTTT.